Listed below are T cell receptor beta chains from one sample, sequenced in a study of vaccination effects on CD4 cells after COVID-19. The data were produced by immunoSEQ multiplex PCR, yet TCRdb's version contains in-frame clones alone and is incomplete. The sample carries more than 45,000 clones, 70% to 80% recorded once. These TCRs are of unknown antigen specificity. The sequencing used CD4+ T cells from PBMCs cultured without peptide, collected before COVID-19 vaccination. The receptor source for this set is a human donor who had a prior SARS-CoV-2 infection. Each CDR3 is given with its conserved first and last residue. A D gene is named only where the DNA matches it firmly. Some rows mark clone size as missing; the rest say once, few, many or name a class of expanded clone.

J gene | V gene | clone size | D gene | CDR3 DNA | CDR3 protein
TRBJ2-7 | TRBV9 | NA | TRBD1 | TGTGCCAGCAGCGTAGTCGGGACAGGCCTGATCTACGAGCAGTACTTC | CASSVVGTGLIYEQYF
TRBJ2-7 | TRBV25-1 | NA | TRBD1 | TGTGCCAGCACAGCCACGGGACAGTCCTACGAGCAGTACTTC | CASTATGQSYEQYF
TRBJ1-3 | TRBV7-2 | few | NA | TGTGCCAGCTCCTGGAGGCCCCAGGGTCTAGGTGGAAACACCATATATTTT | CASSWRPQGLGGNTIYF
TRBJ1-5 | TRBV27 | once | NA | TGTGCCAGCAGTCAAACCAGCGGGGATAGCAATCAGCCCCAGCATTTT | CASSQTSGDSNQPQHF
TRBJ1-1 | TRBV5-1 | NA | TRBD1 | TGCGCCAGCAGCTCCCTCCCCCCACAGGGGGCTTACCAAACTGAAGCTTTCTTT | CASSSLPPQGAYQTEAFF
TRBJ2-5 | TRBV18 | NA | NA | TGTGCCAGCTCACCATTCTCCGGCGGGAAAGAGACCCAGTACTTC | CASSPFSGGKETQYF
TRBJ2-7 | TRBV5-4 | NA | NA | TGTGCCAGCAGCGAGGTGAATAAGGGAGGATACGAGCAGTACTTC | CASSEVNKGGYEQYF
TRBJ2-7 | TRBV5-6 | NA | NA | TGTGCCAGCACATTCCGGGACCGGCCCTACGAGCAGTACTTC | CASTFRDRPYEQYF
TRBJ1-2 | TRBV27 | NA | NA | TGTGCCAGCAGTTTCCAGACAGAGAGCTATGGCTACACCTTC | CASSFQTESYGYTF
TRBJ2-1 | TRBV15 | NA | TRBD2 | TGTGCCACCAGCAGAGACCCTCCTAGCGGGGGATACAATGAGCAGTTCTTC | CATSRDPPSGGYNEQFF
TRBJ2-7 | TRBV5-1 | NA | NA | TGCGCCAGCAGCTCCGCGGGGGACATGCACGAGCAGTACTTC | CASSSAGDMHEQYF
TRBJ2-1 | TRBV9 | NA | NA | TGTGCCAGCAGTGGTCTGAGGGACTCCTACAATGAGCAGTTCTTC | CASSGLRDSYNEQFF
TRBJ2-2 | TRBV7-8 | NA | NA | TGTGCCAGCAGCCTCCGATCCGGGGAGCTGTTTTTT | CASSLRSGELFF
TRBJ2-1 | TRBV3-1/TRBV3-2 | few | NA | TGTGCCAGCAGCCAAGACGTTGGAGGCACCTACAATGAGCAGTTCTTC | CASSQDVGGTYNEQFF
TRBJ1-6 | TRBV5-4 | NA | NA | TGTGCCAGCAGCTTCGACTATAATTCACCCCTCCACTTT | CASSFDYNSPLHF